This T cell receptor beta chain was obtained from a study of blood T cells in healthy people across ages. Trimming stripped 5 bases from V and 6 bases from J, with 14 bases between. Germline values: CDR1 SGHTA, CDR2 FQGNSA. This CDR3 has 13 amino acids. As regards this clonotype: The target antigen is unknown.

PCR was performed a second time for about 6 to 12 cycles using a sample-barcoded 5' primer and a J-beta primer mix. From the 5' RACE reads, TCRdb called clonotypes with MiXCR, one entry per CDR3 protein. The sample consists of about 2 million distinct CDR3 sequences, around 48% of them appearing once. Study results and caveats: The fall in TCR beta diversity per million T cells was roughly linear with age.

Total RNA was extracted at no less than 5.5 micrograms per sample. The clonotype originates from a woman aged 40 to 50 in good health. J is TRBJ2-7 and V is TRBV7-2; a possible D gene is TRBD1 (5 bases). Material for sequencing was blood. CDR3: CASSPGLRVEQYF. Here the CDR3 DNA reads TGTGCCAGCAGCCCAGGGCTCAGGGTCGAGCAGTACTTC.